The 10 T cell receptor beta chains reported below all come from one sample, sequenced in a study of T cell changes during pregnancy in multiple sclerosis (dated by TCRdb to between 2019 and 2020). Library preparation used the immunoSEQ multiplex PCR assay. Drawn from immuneACCESS, this table holds only the in-frame rearrangements with V and J called that TCRdb kept. Clones are partly lost; checked studies trace under half to an unresolved V gene and leave the rest unexplained. This sample comprises roughly 50,000 clones, around 94% of them detected only once. Of the sample, roughly 3.5% falls within the top ten clones. Sequences were derived from CD8+ T cells from peripheral blood mononuclear cells, sampled in the third trimester of pregnancy. The receptor set was obtained from a female donor with multiple sclerosis, enrolled in a pregnancy study.

V gene TRBV7-9 combines with J gene TRBJ2-3; 10 bases line up with TRBD2. Germline V gene sequence: CDR1 SEHNR, CDR2 FQNEAQ (reference sequence). This CDR3 is built from 17 residues. The ends lost 7 bases at V and 1 base at J; junction bases unmatched: 11. The DNA of the CDR3 is TGTGCCAGCAACTTGAAAACCGGGACTAGCGGCACAGATACGCAGTATTTT. Translation gives CASNLKTGTSGTDTQYF.

The J gene is TRBJ2-1, the V gene TRBV5-6; 10 bases map to TRBD1. The V segment lost 3 bases and the J segment 7 bases; nucleotides outside the gene matches: 1. Looked up from germline, CDR1 is SGHDT and CDR2 is YYEEEE. The CDR3 runs 13 residues. The CDR3 region is CASSSGQGNEQFF. The CDR3 DNA reads TGTGCCAGCAGCTCGGGACAGGGGAATGAGCAGTTCTTC.

CDR3 bases: TGCGCCAGCAGCCAAGCGCGGGCAGGGGCTTTCAATCAGCCCCAGCATTTT. Translating it yields CASSQARAGAFNQPQHF. The chain employs TRBV4-1 and TRBJ1-5, with D tentatively TRBD1 (6 bases). CDR1 and CDR2 (germline): MGHRA, YSYEKL. The CDR3 is made up of 17 amino acids. Trimming removed 1 base at V and 3 bases at J, with 16 bases between.

This clone is a singleton in its sample. This rearrangement joins TRBV10-2 to TRBJ2-7, with D possibly matching TRBD2 (5 bases). This CDR3 comprises 12 residues. V lost 7 bases and J lost 6, with 13 bases in between. Per the germline V gene, CDR1 is WSHSY and CDR2 is SAAADI. CDR3 nucleotide sequence: TGCGCCAGCATCACCCTCCGGGGCGAGCAGTACTTC. Its protein is CASITLRGEQYF.

The chain links TRBV4-3 to TRBJ2-1, with 11 positions matching TRBD2. CDR3 length: 15 residues. V was clipped by 7 bases and J by 4 bases; unmatched bases: 6. Germline assignment: CDR1 LGHNA and CDR2 YSLEER. CDR3 protein: CASNMGTSGYNEQFF. In nucleotides, the CDR3 is TGCGCCAGCAACATGGGGACTAGCGGATACAATGAGCAGTTCTTC.

The chain has TRBV7-9 and TRBJ2-2, with TRBD2 identical over 10 bases. The germline V gene encodes CDR1 SEHNR and CDR2 FQNEAQ (reference sequence). V shed 4 bases and J 6 bases; nucleotides not matched to a gene: 2. CDR3 length: 14 residues. CDR3 amino acids: CASSSTSGSGELFF. CDR3 sequence (DNA): TGTGCCAGCAGCTCGACTAGCGGGTCCGGGGAGCTGTTTTTT.

This clone was seen once. The chain recombines TRBV27 with TRBJ1-5, with 7 bases lining up with TRBD1. Germline-derived CDR1 and CDR2 are MNHEY and SMNVEV (reference sequence). This CDR3 is built from 16 residues. The V gene end was trimmed by 0 bases and the J gene end by 6 bases; junction bases not matched to a gene: 8. The CDR3 bases are TGTGCCAGCAGTTTATCGTATGGGACAGTTTTTCAGCCCCAGCATTTT. This gives the protein CASSLSYGTVFQPQHF.

The chain links TRBV10-2 to TRBJ1-1, with D perhaps matching TRBD1 (5 bases). Trimming left V 3 bases short and J 3 bases short, with 8 bases between. Germline loops: CDR1 WSHSY, CDR2 SAAADI. CDR3 length: 13 amino acids. The DNA of the CDR3 is TGCGCCAGCAGTGATGGGGGGTACACTGAAGCTTTCTTT. Residues: CASSDGGYTEAFF.

The J gene is TRBJ1-1, the V gene TRBV7-9; D may be TRBD1 (5 bases). Germline V gene sequence: CDR1 SEHNR, CDR2 FQNEAQ (reference sequence). This CDR3 has 14 amino acids. V gave up 6 bases and J gave up 0 bases, with 11 bases separating them. CDR3 residues: CASSGRGLNTEAFF. As DNA, the CDR3 is TGTGCCAGCAGTGGGCGGGGACTGAACACTGAAGCTTTCTTT.

The rearrangement links TRBV6-1 to TRBJ2-1, with TRBD1 identical over 7 bases. The CDR3 covers 15 residues. Germline assignment: CDR1 MNHNS and CDR2 SASEGT. After removal of 3 bases from V and 9 bases from J, the junction contained 11 bases not matched to a gene. DNA for the CDR3: TGTGCCAGCAGTGATGATGTGACAGGGTCCGGTGAGCAGTTCTTC. The encoded protein is CASSDDVTGSGEQFF.